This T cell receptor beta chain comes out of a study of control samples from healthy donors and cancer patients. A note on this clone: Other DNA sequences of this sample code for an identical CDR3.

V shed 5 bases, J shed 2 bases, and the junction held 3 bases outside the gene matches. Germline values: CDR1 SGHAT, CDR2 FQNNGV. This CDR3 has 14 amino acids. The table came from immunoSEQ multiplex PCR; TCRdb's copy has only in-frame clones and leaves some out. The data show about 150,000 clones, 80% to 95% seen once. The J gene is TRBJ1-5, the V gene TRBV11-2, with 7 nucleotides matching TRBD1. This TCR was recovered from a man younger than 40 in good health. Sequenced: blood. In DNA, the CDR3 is TGTGCCAGCAGCCTCGGACAGGGCAATCAGCCCCAGCATTTT. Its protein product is CASSLGQGNQPQHF.